The 21 T cell receptor beta chains given below trace back to one sample, sequenced in a study of early T cells in non-severe SARS-CoV-2 infection. Using its own MiXCR run on the 5' RACE reads, TCRdb lists one record per CDR3 protein. The sample records about 83,000 distinct CDR3 sequences, about 13% being singletons. Sequenced input: whole blood. These receptors came from an adult who was a healthcare worker with PCR-confirmed SARS-CoV-2 infection or an uninfected control (not recorded which).

Notes on this clonotype: A clone one base away is much larger, so this may be a read error. The CDR3 spells CAWAPPLETQHF. The CDR3 DNA is TGTGCCTGGGCTCCACCCTTAGAGACCCAGCACTTC. This chain joins TRBV30 and TRBJ2-5, with D uncertain. The CDR3 consists of 12 residues. Germline V gives CDR1 GTSNPN, CDR2 SVGIG (reference sequence).

This clonotype has just a few counts. The CDR3 DNA follows: TGCGCCAGCAGTGAGTCGGCGGGCCAAGAGACCCAGTACTTC. It translates to CASSESAGQETQYF. V and J are TRBV10-1 and TRBJ2-5; a weak D match, TRBD2 (5 bases). The germline V and J ends were trimmed by 0 bases and 1 base, with 6 bases remaining between them. Germline V gene sequence: CDR1 WNHNN, CDR2 SYGVQD (reference sequence). The CDR3 sequence is 14 residues long.

This clonotype was detected only a few times. The chain joins TRBV6-5 to TRBJ2-7; D call uncertain. With 2 bases removed from V and 6 bases from J, the gap between germline ends came to 14 bases. The CDR3 is 14 residues long. The germline V gene has CDR1 MNHEY and CDR2 SVGAGI. The CDR3 coding sequence is TGTGCCAGCAGTTACATCCTCGACTTGGGCGAGCAGTACTTC. Encoded protein: CASSYILDLGEQYF.

On this clonotype itself: This could be a read error, since a much larger clone is one nucleotide away. V and J are TRBV7-9 and TRBJ2-1, with a possible D match to TRBD2 (6 bases). Germline assignment: CDR1 SEHNR and CDR2 FQNEAQ (reference sequence). This CDR3 region has 14 residues. The CDR3 DNA reads TGTGCCGGCAGCTCCGGGGGCTCCTACAATGAGCAGTTCTTC. Amino acids: CAGSSGGSYNEQFF.

For this clonotype: This could be a read error, since a much larger clone is one nucleotide away. The chain carries TRBV25-1 and TRBJ2-7, with D maybe TRBD2 (5 bases). In germline, CDR1 is MGHDK, CDR2 SYGVNS. The CDR3 is 15 amino acids. V lost 1 base, J lost 9 bases, and 19 bases lay in between. DNA of the CDR3: TGTGCCAGCAGTGAATTTGGGGAAACCTACGGAGGGCAGTACTTC. Protein product: CASSEFGETYGGQYF.

This clonotype was picked up a small number of times. The V call is TRBV3-1, the J call TRBJ1-1, with D maybe TRBD1 (5 bases). The length of the CDR3 is 17 residues. Per germline, CDR1 LGHDT and CDR2 YNNKEL (reference sequence). V was cut by 2 bases and J by 2 bases, with 18 bases left in between. In nucleotides, the CDR3 is TGTGCCAGCAGCCAAACCCTTTTGGGGCGACAAAACACTGAAGCTTTCTTT. Encoded protein: CASSQTLLGRQNTEAFF.

This clonotype has a handful of counts. The rearrangement joins TRBV7-8 to TRBJ2-5, with TRBD2 identical over 10 bases. Germline CDR1 SGHVS, CDR2 FQNEAQ. J was trimmed by 5 bases and V by 5 bases; bases with no gene match: 11. The CDR3 is 16 amino acids. CDR3 protein: CASSTLGTSAGETQYF. In DNA, the CDR3 is TGTGCCAGCAGCACCCTTGGGACTAGCGCGGGCGAGACCCAGTACTTC.

V and J are TRBV7-9 and TRBJ2-1, with 7 bases that match TRBD1. CDR1 is SEHNR and CDR2 is FQNEAQ in the germline V gene (reference sequence). After removal of 4 bases from V and 6 bases from J, the junction contained 3 bases not matched to a gene. The CDR3 covers 13 residues. The CDR3 nucleotides are TGTGCCAGCAGCTCCGACAGGGCCAATGAGCAGTTCTTC. It specifies CASSSDRANEQFF.

The gene calls are TRBV7-9 and TRBJ2-7; no clear D gene. This CDR3 contains 13 residues. Germline-derived CDR1 and CDR2 are SEHNR and FQNEAQ (reference sequence). Deletions cut 0 bases from V and 1 base from J, with 4 bases between. The CDR3 coding sequence is TGTGCCAGCAGCTTAGCGTTTTCCTACGAGCAGTACTTC. Residues: CASSLAFSYEQYF.

Only a few counts were recorded for this clonotype. The chain uses TRBV12-5 and TRBJ1-1; D gene unclear. Germline loops: CDR1 LGHNT, CDR2 FRNRAP. Trimming cost V 4 bases and J 4 bases, with 13 bases left between them. The CDR3 sequence is 14 residues long. The CDR3 DNA is TGTGCTAGTGGTTCGGAACGAGGGCCCACTGAAGCTTTCTTT. Its translation: CASGSERGPTEAFF.

The chain couples TRBV19 to TRBJ2-7, with TRBD1 matching over 8 bases. The trim removed 10 bases at V and 2 bases at J, leaving 7 bases unmatched. CDR3 length equals 13 residues. Germline V gene sequence: CDR1 LNHDA, CDR2 SQIVND (reference sequence). CDR3 sequence: CATRTGLPYEQYF. CDR3 in DNA: TGTGCCACCCGGACAGGGCTCCCCTACGAGCAGTACTTC.

This clonotype was recorded many times. V gene TRBV5-6 combines with J gene TRBJ1-2, with unresolved D. This CDR3 spans 12 amino acids. Germline values: CDR1 SGHDT, CDR2 YYEEEE. The germline V and J ends were trimmed by 0 bases and 8 bases, with 8 bases remaining between them. This CDR3 is CASSLDIGGYTF. The CDR3 DNA sequence: TGTGCCAGCAGCTTGGATATAGGCGGCTACACCTTC.

This clonotype was observed at least ten times. The rearrangement joins TRBV6-5 to TRBJ2-7; possibly TRBD2 for D (5 bases). V shed 7 bases and J shed 7 bases, with 14 bases lying between them. CDR3 length: 12 amino acids. Germline assignment: CDR1 MNHEY and CDR2 SVGAGI. The CDR3 region is CASTRRSGEQYF. The CDR3 DNA follows: TGTGCCAGCACCCGGCGGTCGGGGGAGCAGTACTTC.

This clonotype was observed a handful of times. The chain is built from TRBV11-1 and TRBJ2-5, with unresolved D. V was cut by 4 bases and J by 4 bases, with 10 bases left in between. Germline values: CDR1 SGHAT, CDR2 FQDESV (reference sequence). The CDR3 contains 13 residues. CDR3 sequence: CASSYGPGETQYF. CDR3 in DNA: TGTGCCAGCAGCTACGGTCCCGGAGAGACCCAGTACTTC.

The V call is TRBV20-1, the J call TRBJ2-3, with TRBD2 identical over 15 bases. V was pared by 5 bases and J by 11 bases, with 8 bases of the junction left unmatched. Per germline, CDR1 DFQATT and CDR2 SNEGSKA (reference sequence). The CDR3 length is 14 residues. Here the CDR3 DNA reads TGCAGTGCTGGCGTTCCGGGACTAGCGGGGGGGCAGTATTTT. It specifies CSAGVPGLAGGQYF.

The rearrangement uses TRBV5-1 and TRBJ2-7; D is perhaps TRBD1 (6 bases). The ends were cut back, 6 bases at V and 4 bases at J, with 11 bases in the middle. Looked up from germline, CDR1 is SGHRS and CDR2 is YFSETQ. The CDR3 has 12 amino acids. CDR3 coding DNA: TGCGCCAGCACTGGACAGCAATACGAGCAGTACTTC. Translating gives CASTGQQYEQYF.

The chain joins TRBV20-1 to TRBJ1-3; a possible D gene is TRBD1 (5 bases). CDR1 DFQATT and CDR2 SNEGSKA come from the germline V gene (reference sequence). V gave up 1 base and J gave up 4 bases, with 8 bases separating them. The CDR3 totals 13 residues. The CDR3 DNA is TGCAGTGCTAGAGTCGGGGGAGGAAACACCATATATTTT. This codes for CSARVGGGNTIYF.

A few counts support this clonotype. The V call is TRBV4-3, the J call TRBJ2-2; a possible D gene is TRBD2 (6 bases). The CDR3 has 14 amino acids. The germline gives CDR1 LGHNA, CDR2 YSLEER. V lost 0 bases and J 7 bases, leaving 9 bases between the germline ends. CDR3: CASSQDGGIGELFF. The CDR3 DNA is TGCGCCAGCAGCCAAGATGGAGGGATCGGGGAGCTGTTTTTT.

This clonotype was recorded many times. The CDR3 coding sequence is TGTGCCAGCAGCCCTAGTAGCGGGGGGGGCGGCAATGAGCAGTTCTTC. As protein: CASSPSSGGGGNEQFF. This chain joins TRBV9 and TRBJ2-1, with 11 bases fitting TRBD2. Per the germline V gene, CDR1 is SGDLS and CDR2 is YYNGEE. This CDR3 has 16 amino acids. Trimming at V came to 4 bases and at J to 6 bases, leaving 9 bases not matched to a gene. The entire variable domain, with the rest obtained from reference TRBV9 and TRBJ2-1, is as follows: DSGVTQTPKHLITATGQRVTLRCSPRSGDLSVYWYQQSLDQGLQFLIQYYNGEERAKGNILERFSAQQFPDLHSELNLSSLELGDSALYFCASSPSSGGGGNEQFFGPGTRLTVL.

The chain recombines TRBV20-1 with TRBJ1-2; a weak D match, TRBD1 (6 bases). The CDR3 covers 16 residues. Germline V gene sequence: CDR1 DFQATT, CDR2 SNEGSKA (reference sequence). The V and J ends lost 0 bases and 4 bases respectively, with 18 bases between them. DNA for the CDR3: TGCAGTGCTAGAGATCGACCGGGGGCTCACCCCTATGGCTACACCTTC. Residues: CSARDRPGAHPYGYTF.

This clonotype showed up many times. The chain has TRBV7-2 and TRBJ1-2; weak D call: TRBD1 (6 bases). From germline, CDR1 is SGHTA and CDR2 FQGNSA. The CDR3 covers 14 residues. The V end lost 7 bases, the J end lost 3 bases, and 15 bases lay between the germline ends. The CDR3 region is CASTLGTFDYGYTF. The CDR3 nucleotides read TGTGCCAGCACCCTTGGGACATTCGACTATGGCTACACCTTC.